This T cell receptor beta chain was profiled in a study of cytomegalovirus exposure and HLA in healthy donors. Germline V gives CDR1 LNHNV, CDR2 YYDKDF (reference sequence). V lost 3 bases to trimming and J lost 5 bases; unmatched junction nucleotides: 4. There are 14 residues in the CDR3. PCR primers comprised 60 Vbeta and 13 Jbeta primers. Produced via immunoSEQ multiplex PCR; TCRdb's table is partial and in-frame only. This table holds more than 150,000 clones, about 90% found once. The table lists this clone with a few counts. The TCR originated in a girl under three years old in good health and CMV-seronegative. The sample consisted of PBMCs. The chain joins TRBV15 to TRBJ2-5, with 9 bases that match TRBD1. The CDR3: CATSRGQGGETQYF. The CDR3 DNA sequence: TGTGCCACCAGCAGGGGACAGGGCGGGGAGACCCAGTACTTC.